What follows describes a single TCR beta chain. Its specificity is not known. Autoimmune disease history or systemic immunosuppression was exclusionary. Method: immunoSEQ multiplex PCR; TCRdb's copy keeps in-frame clones and lacks some. The repertoire consists of around 94,000 clones, with about 85% occurring once and the leading ten covering 3% to 4%. Germline CDR1 and CDR2: DFQATT and SNEGSKA (reference sequence). This CDR3 has 11 amino acids. The ends were cut back, 3 bases at V and 5 bases at J, with 5 bases in the middle. These data come from a study of OX40 agonist ivuxolimab in advanced cancers. Background on the study: Patients undergoing dose escalation presented with hepatocellular carcinoma, melanoma, renal cell or head and neck cancer.

Broader study findings: Some patients without response likewise showed low normalized clonal expansion. Expanded clones were, on average, more numerous in CD8+ T cells than in CD4+.

This chain joins TRBV20-1 and TRBJ2-1; tentatively, D is TRBD2 (5 bases). This specimen was CD4+ or CD8+ T cells sorted from blood, taken in a trial of the OX40 agonist ivuxolimab. This sequence originates from an adult with an advanced solid tumor such as melanoma, head and neck, liver or kidney cancer. DNA for the CDR3: TGCAGTGCTAGTAGCGACAATGAGCAGTTCTTC. It specifies CSASSDNEQFF.